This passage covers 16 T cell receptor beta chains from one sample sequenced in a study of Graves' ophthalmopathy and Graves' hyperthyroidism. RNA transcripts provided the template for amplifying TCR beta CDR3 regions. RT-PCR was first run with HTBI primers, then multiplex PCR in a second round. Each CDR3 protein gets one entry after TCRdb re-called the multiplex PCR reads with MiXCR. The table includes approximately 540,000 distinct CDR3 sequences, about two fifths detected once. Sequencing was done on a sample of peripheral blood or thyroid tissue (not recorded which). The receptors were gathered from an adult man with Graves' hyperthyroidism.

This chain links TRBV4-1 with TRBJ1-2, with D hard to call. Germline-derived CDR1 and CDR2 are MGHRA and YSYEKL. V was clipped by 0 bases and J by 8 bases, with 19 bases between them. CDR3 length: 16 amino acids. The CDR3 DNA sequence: TGCGCCAGCAGCCAAGATTGGTCGGGGTCGGGAGGGGGCTACACCTTC. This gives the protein CASSQDWSGSGGGYTF.

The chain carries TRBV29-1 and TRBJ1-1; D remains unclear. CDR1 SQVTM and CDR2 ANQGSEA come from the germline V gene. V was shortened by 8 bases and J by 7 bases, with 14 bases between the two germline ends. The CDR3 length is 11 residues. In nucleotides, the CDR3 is TGCAGCTTGGCTGGGTTCGATGAAGCTTTCTTT. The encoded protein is CSLAGFDEAFF.

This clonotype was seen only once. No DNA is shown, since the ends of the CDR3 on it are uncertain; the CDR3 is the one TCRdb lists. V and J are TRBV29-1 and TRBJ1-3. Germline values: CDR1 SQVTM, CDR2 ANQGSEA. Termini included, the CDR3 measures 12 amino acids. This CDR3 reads CSAVGFGNTRYF.

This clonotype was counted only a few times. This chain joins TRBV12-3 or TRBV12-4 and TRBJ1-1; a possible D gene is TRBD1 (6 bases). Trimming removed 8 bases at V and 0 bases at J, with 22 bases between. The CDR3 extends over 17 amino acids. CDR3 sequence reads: CASSSSRGTNLNTEAFF. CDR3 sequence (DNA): TGTGCCAGCTCATCCTCCAGGGGAACCAATCTGAACACTGAAGCTTTCTTT.

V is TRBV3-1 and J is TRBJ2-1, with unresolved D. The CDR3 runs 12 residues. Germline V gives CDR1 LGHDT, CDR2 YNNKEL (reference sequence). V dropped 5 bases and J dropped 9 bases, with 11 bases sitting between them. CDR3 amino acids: CASSVNWGEQFF. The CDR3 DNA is TGTGCCAGCAGCGTAAACTGGGGTGAGCAGTTCTTC.

CDR3 sequence: CAISEWGLAGENTGEKLFF. Here the CDR3 DNA reads TGTGCCATCAGTGAGTGGGGACTAGCGGGCGAGAACACCGGGGAAAAACTGTTTTTT. This chain links TRBV10-3 with TRBJ1-4; possible D gene TRBD1, 5 bases. V lost 1 base, J lost 8 bases, and 26 bases lay in between. The CDR3 is 19 amino acids. Looked up from germline, CDR1 is ENHRY and CDR2 is SYGVKD.

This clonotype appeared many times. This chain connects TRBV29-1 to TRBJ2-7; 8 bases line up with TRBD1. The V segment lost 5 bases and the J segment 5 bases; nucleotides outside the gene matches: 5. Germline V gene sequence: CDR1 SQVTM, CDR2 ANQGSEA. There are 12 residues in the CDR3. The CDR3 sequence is CSVQGAANEQYF. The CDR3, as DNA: TGCAGCGTTCAGGGGGCGGCTAACGAGCAGTACTTC.

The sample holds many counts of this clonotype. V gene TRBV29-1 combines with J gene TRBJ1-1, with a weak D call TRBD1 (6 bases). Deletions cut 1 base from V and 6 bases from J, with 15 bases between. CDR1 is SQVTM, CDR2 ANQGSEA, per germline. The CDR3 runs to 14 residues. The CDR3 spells CSVEVLGGLSEAFF. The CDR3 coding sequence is TGCAGCGTTGAAGTATTGGGGGGCTTGTCTGAAGCTTTCTTT.

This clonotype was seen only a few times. CDR3 in amino acids: CASSPWGQGANQPQHF. CDR3 DNA sequence: TGTGCCAGCAGTCCCTGGGGGCAAGGGGCCAATCAGCCCCAGCATTTT. V and J are TRBV12-3 or TRBV12-4 and TRBJ1-5; D might be TRBD1 (6 bases). This CDR3 spans 16 amino acids. V lost 5 bases and J 3 bases, leaving 17 bases between the germline ends.

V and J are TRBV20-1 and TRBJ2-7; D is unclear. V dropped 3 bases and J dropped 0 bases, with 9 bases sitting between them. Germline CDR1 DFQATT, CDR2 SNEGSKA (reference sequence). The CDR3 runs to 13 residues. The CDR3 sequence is CSASESLSYEQYF. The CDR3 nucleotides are TGCAGTGCTAGTGAGTCCCTCTCCTACGAGCAGTACTTC.

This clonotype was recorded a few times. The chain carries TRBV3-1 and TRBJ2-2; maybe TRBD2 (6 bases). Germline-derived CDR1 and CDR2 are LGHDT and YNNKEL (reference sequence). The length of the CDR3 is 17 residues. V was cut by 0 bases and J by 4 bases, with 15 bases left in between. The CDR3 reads CASSQDQLAEITGELFF. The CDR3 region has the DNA TGTGCCAGCAGCCAAGATCAGTTAGCGGAGATCACCGGGGAGCTGTTTTTT.

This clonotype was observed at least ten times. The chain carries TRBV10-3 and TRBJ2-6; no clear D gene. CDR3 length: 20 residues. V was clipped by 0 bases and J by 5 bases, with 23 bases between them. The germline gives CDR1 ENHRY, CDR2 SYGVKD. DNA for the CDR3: TGTGCCATCAGTGAGTCCCCCGGCAGACCTCCACCCACTCGGGCCAACGTCCTGACTTTC. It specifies CAISESPGRPPPTRANVLTF.

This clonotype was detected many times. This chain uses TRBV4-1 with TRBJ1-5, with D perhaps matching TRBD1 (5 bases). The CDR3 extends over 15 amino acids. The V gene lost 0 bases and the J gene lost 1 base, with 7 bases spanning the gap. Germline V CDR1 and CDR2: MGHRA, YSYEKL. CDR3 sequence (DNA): TGCGCCAGCAGCCAAGAGGCAGGGAGCAATCAGCCCCAGCATTTT. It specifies CASSQEAGSNQPQHF.

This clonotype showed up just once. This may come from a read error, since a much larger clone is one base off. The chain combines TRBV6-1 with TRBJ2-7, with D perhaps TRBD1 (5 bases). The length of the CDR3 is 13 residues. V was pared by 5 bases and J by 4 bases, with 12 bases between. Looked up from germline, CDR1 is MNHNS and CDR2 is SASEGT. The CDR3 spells CASSKGMGYEQYF. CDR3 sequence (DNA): TGTGCCAGCAGTAAGGGGATGGGGTACGAGCAGTACTTC.

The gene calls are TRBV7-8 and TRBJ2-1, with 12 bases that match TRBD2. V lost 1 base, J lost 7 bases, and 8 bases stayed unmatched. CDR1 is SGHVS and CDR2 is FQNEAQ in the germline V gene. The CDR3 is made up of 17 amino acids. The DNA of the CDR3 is TGTGCCAGCAGCTTAGAGGGTTGGACTAGCGGGGTAAATGAGCAGTTCTTC. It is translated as CASSLEGWTSGVNEQFF.

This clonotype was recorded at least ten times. CDR3 DNA: TGTGCCAGCAGCCTCGTCAGGGCCTACGAGCAGTACTTC. This encodes CASSLVRAYEQYF. The chain is built from TRBV7-9 and TRBJ2-7, with TRBD1 as a possible D gene (5 bases). There are 13 residues in the CDR3. The germline V gene encodes CDR1 SEHNR and CDR2 FQNEAQ (reference sequence). Trimming removed 5 bases at V and 2 bases at J, with 10 bases between.